The T cell receptor beta chain under discussion was sequenced for a study of shared clonotypes between healthy human individuals. Samples underwent the assay at deep level. Per the original methods: Junction-only sequences produced by ImmunoSEQ had no quality scores, so filtering differed. Generated by immunoSEQ multiplex PCR, the TCRdb table keeps only in-frame clones and is missing some. That table is the source of V, J and clone size, and D and trimming were worked out from the DNA. The table has about 560,000 clones, roughly four fifths seen once. The study used 80 million to 100 million PBMCs per unsorted sample for genomic DNA. Germline V gene data show CDR1 as SGHTA and CDR2 as FQGNSA. The CDR3 loop spans 13 amino acids. The germline V and J ends were trimmed by 5 bases and 6 bases, with 14 bases remaining between them.

Sequencing was carried out using PBMCs. This clonotype was obtained from a woman between 35 and 50 years old in good health. Some clones in this sample may be carry-over from other donors' samples. The chain is built from TRBV7-2 and TRBJ2-7, with D unresolved. This CDR3 is CASSLGLDIEQYF. The CDR3 nucleotides are TGTGCCAGCAGCCTTGGGTTGGATATCGAGCAGTACTTC.